This T cell receptor beta chain was recovered during a study of blood T cell repertoires in COVID-19. Study-level information: Acute and convalescent COVID-19 specimens originated in the United States, Italy and Spain. Sources were T cells, B-cell-depleted T cells, or PBMCs; the material itself was cDNA or gDNA.

Sequencing used immunoSEQ multiplex PCR; TCRdb keeps in-frame clones, though not all of them. The sample has 200,000 or so clones; around 83% are singletons. Germline CDR1 SEHNR, CDR2 FQNEAQ (reference sequence). This CDR3 comprises 14 residues. V lost 3 bases to trimming and J lost 1 base, with 10 bases between them. The chain is built from TRBV7-9 and TRBJ2-7; tentatively, D is TRBD1 (5 bases). The sequencing input was peripheral blood. This TCR came from a woman in her thirties or forties with acute or convalescent COVID-19. The CDR3 sequence: CASSLRAGSYEQYF. The CDR3 DNA is TGTGCCAGCAGCTTGAGAGCAGGGTCCTACGAGCAGTACTTC.